The 6 T cell receptor beta chains below come from one sample, sequenced in a study of breast tumors, draining lymph nodes, adjacent tissues. Axillary draining lymph nodes of breast cancer patients supplied the node samples. MiXCR, run by TCRdb on the multiplex PCR reads, gives a single entry per CDR3 protein. The sample has roughly 80,000 distinct CDR3 sequences, about 21% seen once. The material sequenced was axillary lymph node tissue. These TCRs come from a female donor with breast cancer. Some clones in this sample may be carry-over from other donors' samples.

Comment on this clonotype: A read error may be the cause here, since a much bigger clone is one base away. The J gene is TRBJ1-3, the V gene TRBV6-2 or TRBV6-3; D is ambiguous. The CDR3 has 17 amino acids. Germline CDR1 is MNHEY and CDR2 is SVGEGT. Trimming stripped 6 bases from V and 5 bases from J, with 23 bases between. CDR3 region: CASRYPPGSRRRNTIYF. The CDR3, as DNA: TGTGCCAGCAGATACCCCCCCGGGTCCAGGCGGCGAAACACCATATATTTT.

In its sample, this clonotype was seen many times. CDR3 residues: CATSDFRGAPGETQYF. Written as DNA, the CDR3 is TGTGCCACCAGTGATTTTCGGGGGGCGCCGGGAGAGACCCAGTACTTC. The J gene is TRBJ2-5, the V gene TRBV24-1, with D perhaps matching TRBD2 (7 bases). The V end was cut by 1 base, the J end by 4 bases, with 15 bases between. The germline CDR1 and CDR2 sequences are KGHDR and SFDVKD. The CDR3 has 16 residues.

This clonotype was seen many times. The chain has TRBV7-9 and TRBJ2-1; TRBD1 matches at 8 bases. The CDR3 length is 14 residues. Germline V gene data show CDR1 as SEHNR and CDR2 as FQNEAQ (reference sequence). The V gene end was trimmed by 6 bases and the J gene end by 3 bases; junction bases not matched to a gene: 4. CDR3 bases: TGTGCCAGCAGGACAGGGGCGGGCTACAATGAGCAGTTCTTC. Translated: CASRTGAGYNEQFF.

This clonotype has at least ten counts. V usage is TRBV11-3 and J usage is TRBJ2-2; D gene unclear. CDR1 is SGHNT, CDR2 YENEEA, per germline. The CDR3 contains 14 residues. Trimming cost V 1 base and J 4 bases, with 7 bases left between them. CDR3 sequence reads: CASSLGRITGELFF. CDR3 coding DNA: TGTGCCAGCAGCTTAGGGCGGATCACCGGGGAGCTGTTTTTT. The whole variable domain, remainder taken from reference TRBV11-3 and TRBJ2-2, is EAGVVQSPRYKIIEKKQPVAFWCNPISGHNTLYWYLQNLGQGPELLIRYENEEAVDDSQLPKDRFSAERLKGVDSTLKIQPAELGDSAVYLCASSLGRITGELFFGEGSRLTVL.

This clonotype was counted many times. The chain has TRBV9 and TRBJ2-7; a possible D gene is TRBD1 (6 bases). V lost 1 base and J lost 3, with 11 bases in between. The CDR3 totals 14 residues. Germline CDR1 is SGDLS and CDR2 is YYNGEE. The CDR3 protein is CASSVSGESYEQYF. CDR3 nucleotides: TGTGCCAGCAGCGTATCAGGGGAGAGCTACGAGCAGTACTTC.

In its sample, this clonotype was seen many times. The V gene is TRBV20-1, the J gene TRBJ2-7; TRBD2 agrees at 10 bases. The junction had 5 bases not matched to a gene; V was cut back by 7 bases and J by 2 bases. Germline V gene data show CDR1 as DFQATT and CDR2 as SNEGSKA (reference sequence). This CDR3 is 13 amino acids long. The CDR3 spells CSVAGTSAYEQYF. The CDR3 bases are TGCAGTGTCGCCGGGACTAGCGCCTACGAGCAGTACTTC.